This section outlines one TCR beta chain sequence together with its context. Its matching antigen is unknown. One junction end disagrees with the germline gene, perhaps due to a read error. The germline V gene has CDR1 MNHEY and CDR2 SMNVEV (reference sequence). CDR3 length: 15 residues. Libraries of TCR beta came from quantitative 5'-RACE with molecular barcodes. Each CDR3 protein is one row after TCRdb ran MiXCR on the 5' RACE reads. This sample has over 150,000 distinct CDR3 sequences; over 10% occur once, and the top ten carry approximately 15%. This sample was taken from a study of CD8 T cells in ankylosing spondylitis. Points from the study as a whole: The clones that were linked to disease were reported to be significantly enriched in matched synovial fluid samples from ankylosing spondylitis patients.

The chain recombines TRBV27 with TRBJ2-7; possible D gene TRBD1, 6 bases. The sample was blood, either unsorted or a sorted T cell fraction (not recorded which). This receptor was obtained from a male donor with ankylosing spondylitis or in good health (not recorded which). CDR3: CACSLSPGVNYEQYF. CDR3 DNA sequence: TGTGCCTGCAGTTTATCCCCAGGGGTAAACTACGAGCAGTACTTC.